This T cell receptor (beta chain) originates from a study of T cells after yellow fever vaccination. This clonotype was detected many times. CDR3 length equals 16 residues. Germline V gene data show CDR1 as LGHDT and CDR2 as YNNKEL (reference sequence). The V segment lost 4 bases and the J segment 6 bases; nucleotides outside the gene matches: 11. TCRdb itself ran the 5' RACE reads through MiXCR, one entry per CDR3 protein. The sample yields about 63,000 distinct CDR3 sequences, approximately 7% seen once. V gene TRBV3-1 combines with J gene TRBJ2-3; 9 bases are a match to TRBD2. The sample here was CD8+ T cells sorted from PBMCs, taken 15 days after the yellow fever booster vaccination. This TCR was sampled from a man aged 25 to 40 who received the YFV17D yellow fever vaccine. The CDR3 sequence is CASSLIAGARFDTQYF. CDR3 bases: TGTGCCAGCAGCCTAATAGCGGGAGCTCGGTTTGATACGCAGTATTTT.